The rows below give T cell receptor beta chains drawn from one sample of a study of blood T cell repertoires in COVID-19. The assay was immunoSEQ multiplex PCR, and TCRdb's table has in-frame clones only and misses some. The sample records hundreds of thousands of clones, roughly 85% being singletons. What was sequenced was peripheral blood. These receptors all come from a woman in her 30s with active or convalescent COVID-19. Both conserved end residues are part of each CDR3. Fields, in order: clone size, V gene, D gene, J gene, CDR3 protein, CDR3 DNA. D genes are given only for firm matches. The listing skips clone size in some rows; elsewhere it reads once, few, many or a size class.

once	TRBV11-2	-	TRBJ2-7	CASSGRNRGNSYEQYF	TGTGCCAGCAGCGGAAGAAACCGGGGAAACTCCTACGAGCAGTACTTC
few	TRBV5-1	-	TRBJ1-4	CASSLDGTGKILFF	TGCGCCAGCAGCTTGGATGGGACTGGGAAAATTTTGTTTTTT
-	TRBV5-6	-	TRBJ1-5	CASSLQEGQPQHF	TGTGCCAGCAGCCTTCAGGAAGGCCAGCCCCAGCATTTT
-	TRBV4-2	-	TRBJ2-4	CASSQGGQTSLAKNIQYF	TGTGCCAGCAGCCAAGGTGGACAGACCAGTCTAGCCAAAAACATTCAGTACTTC
-	TRBV11-2	TRBD2	TRBJ2-3	CASAGAGRSTDTQYF	TGTGCCAGCGCGGGAGCAGGGAGAAGCACAGATACGCAGTATTTT
-	TRBV5-1	TRBD1	TRBJ1-5	CASSLEQGYQPQHF	TGCGCCAGCAGCTTGGAACAGGGGTATCAGCCCCAGCATTTT
-	TRBV7-9	-	TRBJ2-5	CASSFSGETQYF	TGTGCCAGCAGCTTTTCGGGAGAGACCCAGTACTTC
-	TRBV19	TRBD1	TRBJ1-5	CASWDRLNQPQHF	TGTGCCAGCTGGGACAGGTTGAATCAGCCCCAGCATTTT
-	TRBV6-5	-	TRBJ2-7	CASRSGTPPYEQYF	TGTGCCAGCAGGTCCGGGACACCCCCCTACGAGCAGTACTTC
-	TRBV5-6	-	TRBJ1-4	CASSLKSLGREDEKLFF	TGTGCCAGCAGCTTGAAATCGTTGGGCAGGGAGGATGAAAAACTGTTTTTT
-	TRBV10-2	TRBD1	TRBJ1-2	CASSVPGGYGYTF	TGCGCCAGCAGTGTTCCAGGGGGCTATGGCTACACCTTC
-	TRBV6-5	-	TRBJ2-2	CASSLQVFSAGELFF	TGTGCCAGCAGCCTACAGGTTTTTTCGGCCGGGGAGCTGTTTTTT
-	TRBV4-1	-	TRBJ1-2	CASSQRGTGNYGYTF	TGCGCCAGCAGCCAGAGGGGAACAGGGAACTATGGCTACACCTTC
few	TRBV19	TRBD1	TRBJ1-2	CASRIYGQGGSGYTF	TGTGCCAGTAGGATTTACGGACAGGGAGGGTCAGGCTACACCTTC
once	TRBV24-1	-	TRBJ1-1	CATSDLTGTAFF	TGTGCCACCAGTGATTTAACAGGGACGGCTTTCTTT
-	TRBV9	-	TRBJ2-7	CASSPRQASNEQYF	TGTGCCAGCAGCCCACGCCAGGCCTCTAACGAGCAGTACTTC
-	TRBV5-6	-	TRBJ2-1	CASSLLLASNEQFF	TGTGCCAGCAGCCTGTTACTAGCTTCCAATGAGCAGTTCTTC
-	TRBV19	-	TRBJ1-1	CASSIDLGGMNTEAFF	TGTGCCAGTAGTATAGATCTCGGGGGAATGAACACTGAAGCTTTCTTT
-	TRBV29-1	TRBD1	TRBJ1-1	CSVGQGVTEAFF	TGCAGCGTTGGACAGGGCGTCACTGAAGCTTTCTTT
-	TRBV30	-	TRBJ1-1	CAWSFQGITEAFF	TGTGCCTGGAGTTTCCAGGGGATCACTGAAGCTTTCTTT
-	TRBV19	-	TRBJ1-2	CASRPQANYGYTF	TGTGCCAGTCGTCCCCAGGCCAACTATGGCTACACCTTC
-	TRBV12-5	TRBD1	TRBJ1-3	CASGLAGTGGPYSGNTIYF	TGTGCTAGTGGTTTGGCCGGGACAGGGGGGCCGTACTCTGGAAACACCATATATTTT
-	TRBV5-1	TRBD1	TRBJ1-2	CASRETGGAYGYTF	TGCGCCAGCAGGGAGACAGGGGGCGCGTATGGCTACACCTTC
-	TRBV7-2	TRBD1	TRBJ1-5	CASSFGTGALGNQPQHF	TGTGCCAGCAGCTTCGGGACAGGGGCCCTGGGCAATCAGCCCCAGCATTTT
-	TRBV2	TRBD2	TRBJ2-7	CASSLKAGGSSYEQYF	TGTGCCAGCAGTCTGAAAGCGGGAGGGTCCTCCTACGAGCAGTACTTC
-	TRBV4-1	TRBD2	TRBJ2-3	CASSQVGLAGGPGTDTQYF	TGCGCCAGCAGCCAAGTCGGTCTAGCGGGAGGGCCGGGCACAGATACGCAGTATTTT
-	TRBV6-4	TRBD2	TRBJ2-3	CASSGTSGDSTDTQYF	TGTGCCAGCAGCGGGACTAGCGGGGACAGCACAGATACGCAGTATTTT
-	TRBV19	TRBD2	TRBJ2-5	CASSIGGRGMYQETQYF	TGTGCCAGTAGTATAGGCGGGAGGGGAATGTACCAAGAGACCCAGTACTTC
-	TRBV7-6	TRBD1	TRBJ1-4	CASSLVGTGNEKLFF	TGTGCCAGCAGCTTAGTCGGGACAGGGAATGAAAAACTGTTTTTT